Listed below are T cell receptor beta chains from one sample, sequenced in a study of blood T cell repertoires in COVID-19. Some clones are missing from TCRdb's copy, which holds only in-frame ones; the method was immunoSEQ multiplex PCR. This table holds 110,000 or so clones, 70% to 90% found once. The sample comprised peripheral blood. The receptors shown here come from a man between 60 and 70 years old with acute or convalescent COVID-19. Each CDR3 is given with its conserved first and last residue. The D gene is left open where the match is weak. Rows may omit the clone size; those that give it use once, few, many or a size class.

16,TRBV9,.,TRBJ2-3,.,TGTGCCAGCAGCCCCAGGGGCTCTTCCCTCACAGATACGCAGTATTTT,CASSPRGSSLTDTQYF
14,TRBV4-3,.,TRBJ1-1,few,TGCGCCAGCAGCCAAGTGGCCAGGGGAACTGAAGCTTTCTTT,CASSQVARGTEAFF
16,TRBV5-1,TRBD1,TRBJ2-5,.,TGCGCCAGCAGCTTGCGGGACAGGGGGCTGGAAGAGACCCAGTACTTC,CASSLRDRGLEETQYF
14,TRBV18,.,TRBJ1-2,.,TGTGCCAGCTCAGCAAATCAGGGTAGCATTGGCTACACCTTC,CASSANQGSIGYTF
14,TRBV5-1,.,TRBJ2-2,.,TGCGCCAGCAGCTTGGATGGCAACACCGGGGAGCTGTTTTTT,CASSLDGNTGELFF
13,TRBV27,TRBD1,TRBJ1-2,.,TGCAACAGCCCGATACAGGGGTTCTATGGCTACACCTTC,CNSPIQGFYGYTF
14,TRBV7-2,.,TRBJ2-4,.,TGTGCCAGCAGCTTAGATTTTAGCGGAAACATTCAGTACTTC,CASSLDFSGNIQYF
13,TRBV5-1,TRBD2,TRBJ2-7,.,TGCGCCCGCGGGGCTAGCGGAGCCTACGAGCAGTACTTC,CARGASGAYEQYF
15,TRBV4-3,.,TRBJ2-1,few,TGCGCCAGCAGCCCCGGCACGGGAGCGCGCAATGAGCAGTTCTTC,CASSPGTGARNEQFF
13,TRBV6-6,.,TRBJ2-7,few,TGTGCCAGCAGGGTACAGGGCCTCTACGAGCAGTACTTC,CASRVQGLYEQYF
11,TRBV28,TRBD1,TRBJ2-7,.,TGTGCCACCTGGACAGGGCGGGAGCAGTACTTC,CATWTGREQYF
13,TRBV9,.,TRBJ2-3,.,TGTGCCAGCAGCGTGCGGGGTTCAGATACGCAGTATTTT,CASSVRGSDTQYF
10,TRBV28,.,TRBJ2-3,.,TGTGCCACTAAGGACAGTACGCAGTATTTT,CATKDSTQYF
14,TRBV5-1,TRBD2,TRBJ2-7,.,TGCGCCAGCAGCCCAGCGGGAGGGGTATACGAGCAGTACTTC,CASSPAGGVYEQYF
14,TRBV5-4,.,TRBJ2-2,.,TGTGCCAGCAGGGCCGGGGCGAACACCGGGGAGCTGTTTTTT,CASRAGANTGELFF
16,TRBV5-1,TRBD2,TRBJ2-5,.,TGCGCCAGCAGCCCCGTCGGGACTAGCGGGAGTGAGACCCAGTACTTC,CASSPVGTSGSETQYF
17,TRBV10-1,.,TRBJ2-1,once,TGCGCCAGCAGTGGAGCGGGTGGTTCGGGCCCGCACAATGAGCAGTTCTTC,CASSGAGGSGPHNEQFF
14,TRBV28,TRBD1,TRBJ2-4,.,TGTGCCAGCAGCCAGGGGGCAGCCAAAAACATTCAGTACTTC,CASSQGAAKNIQYF
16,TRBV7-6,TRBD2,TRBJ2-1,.,TGTGCCAGCAGCCTCCGGACTAGCGGGAGTCTGAATGAGCAGTTCTTC,CASSLRTSGSLNEQFF
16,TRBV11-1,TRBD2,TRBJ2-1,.,TGTGCCAGCAGCTTAGTAGGCGGGAGGGCCCATGGTGAGCAGTTCTTC,CASSLVGGRAHGEQFF
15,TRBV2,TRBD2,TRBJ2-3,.,TGTGCCAGCAGTAGGCTAGCGGATGAAGGGAATACGCAGTATTTT,CASSRLADEGNTQYF
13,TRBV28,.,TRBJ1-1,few,TGTGCCAGCAGTTTACCGGGATACACTGAAGCTTTCTTT,CASSLPGYTEAFF
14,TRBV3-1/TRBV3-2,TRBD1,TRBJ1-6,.,TGTGCCAGCAGCCTTGGACAGGGTAGTACACCCCTCCACTTT,CASSLGQGSTPLHF
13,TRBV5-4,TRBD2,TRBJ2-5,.,TGTGCCAGCACCCCGGGAGGAGGAGAGACCCAGTACTTC,CASTPGGGETQYF
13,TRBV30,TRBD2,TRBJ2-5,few,TGTGCCTGGAGTACGGGACTAGCGGAGACCCAGTACTTC,CAWSTGLAETQYF
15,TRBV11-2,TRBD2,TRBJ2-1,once,TGTGCCAGCAGCAGAACTAGCGGGAGTACAAATGAGCAGTTCTTC,CASSRTSGSTNEQFF
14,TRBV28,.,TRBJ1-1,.,TGTGCCAGCCTGACTCCACAGGGCACGGGCCAAGCTTTCTTT,CASLTPQGTGQAFF
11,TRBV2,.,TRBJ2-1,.,TGTGCCAGCAGAGGGGGGGATGAGCAGTTCTTC,CASRGGDEQFF
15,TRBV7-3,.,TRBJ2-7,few,TGTGCCAGCAGCCCCACAGGAGGAGGGGTGGGAGAGCAGTACTTC,CASSPTGGGVGEQYF
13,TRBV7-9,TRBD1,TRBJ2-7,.,TGTGCCAGCAGCTTGGCAGGGGGTGACGAGCAGTACTTC,CASSLAGGDEQYF
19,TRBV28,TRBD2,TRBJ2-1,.,TGTGCCAGCAGCCACGGTTTGTGGCTAGCGGGAAGCTCCTACAATGAGCAGTTCTTC,CASSHGLWLAGSSYNEQFF
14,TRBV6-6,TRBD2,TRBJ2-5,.,TGTGCCAGCATCAGTCTAGCGGGCAAAGAGACCCAGTACTTC,CASISLAGKETQYF
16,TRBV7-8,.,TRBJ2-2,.,TGTGCCAGCAGCGAGTCTAGCGTAAAAAACACCGGGGAGCTGTTTTTT,CASSESSVKNTGELFF
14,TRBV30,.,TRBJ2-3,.,TGTGCCTGGAGTGTATCCAACACCTTAGATACGCAGTATTTT,CAWSVSNTLDTQYF
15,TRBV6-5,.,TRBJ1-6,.,TGTGCCAGCAGTTACTTGGCGGGTGGTAACTCACCCCTCCACTTT,CASSYLAGGNSPLHF
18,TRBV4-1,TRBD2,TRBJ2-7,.,TGCGCCAGCAGCCAAGAAGGTGGAGCGGGGACTTCCTACTACGAGCAGTACTTC,CASSQEGGAGTSYYEQYF
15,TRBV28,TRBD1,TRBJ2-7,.,TGTGCCAGCAGCCGGGGACAGGATAACTCCTACGAGCAGTACTTC,CASSRGQDNSYEQYF
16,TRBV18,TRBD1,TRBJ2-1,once,TGTGCCAGCTCACCACTTGCCGGGACAGGCGGCGGTGAGCAGTTCTTC,CASSPLAGTGGGEQFF
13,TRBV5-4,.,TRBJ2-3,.,TGTGCCAGCAGCTTAACGGGCACAGATACGCAGTATTTT,CASSLTGTDTQYF
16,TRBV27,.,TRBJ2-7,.,TGTGCCAGCAGTTTACGCAGGGGCCTAAGCTCCTACGAGCAGTACTTC,CASSLRRGLSSYEQYF
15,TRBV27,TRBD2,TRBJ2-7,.,TGTGCCAGCAGACCATTTAGCGGGCTCACCTACGAGCAGTACTTC,CASRPFSGLTYEQYF
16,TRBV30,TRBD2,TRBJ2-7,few,TGTGCCTGGAGTGTAAGTAGACTAGCGAGGACCTACGAGCAGTACTTC,CAWSVSRLARTYEQYF
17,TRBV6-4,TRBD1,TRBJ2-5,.,TGTGCCAGCAGTGACAATCGGACAGGGGGAAGTCAAGAGACCCAGTACTTC,CASSDNRTGGSQETQYF
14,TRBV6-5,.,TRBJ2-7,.,TGTGCCAGCAGAGGAGGGGTCAGCTCCTACGAGCAGTACTTC,CASRGGVSSYEQYF
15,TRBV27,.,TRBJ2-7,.,TGTGCCAGCAGTAATTTTCGGACAGCCTCCTACGAGCAGTACTTC,CASSNFRTASYEQYF
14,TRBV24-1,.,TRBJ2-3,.,TGTGCCACCAGTGTTGGGGCCAGGGGAGATACGCAGTATTTT,CATSVGARGDTQYF
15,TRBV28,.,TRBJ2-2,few,TGTGCCAGCGGAATTGGAGGGGTGGCCACCGGGGAGCTGTTTTTT,CASGIGGVATGELFF
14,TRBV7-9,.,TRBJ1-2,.,TGTGCCAGCAGCTTAGGACAGGCTAACTATGGCTACACCTTC,CASSLGQANYGYTF
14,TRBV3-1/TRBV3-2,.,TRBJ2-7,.,TGTGCCAGCAGCTTACAGGGAATTCCCTACGAGCAGTACTTC,CASSLQGIPYEQYF
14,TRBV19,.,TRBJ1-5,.,TGTGCCAGTACCCCAGGGGTTAGCAATCAGCCCCAGCATTTT,CASTPGVSNQPQHF
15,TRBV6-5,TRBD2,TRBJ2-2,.,TGTGCCACCCCAGCGGGAGAGGGGGAGACCGGGGAGCTGTTTTTT,CATPAGEGETGELFF
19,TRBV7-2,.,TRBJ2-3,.,TGTGCCAGCAGCTGGCCCCCTACCGCGGGGAAGGGTCCCCCCGATACGCAGTATTTT,CASSWPPTAGKGPPDTQYF
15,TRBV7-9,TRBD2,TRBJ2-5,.,TGTGCCAGCCGACGACTAGCGGGAGTCGGGGAGACCCAGTACTTC,CASRRLAGVGETQYF
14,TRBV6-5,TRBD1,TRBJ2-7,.,TGTGCCAGCAGTAACGGACAGGGAAGCTACGAGCAGTACTTC,CASSNGQGSYEQYF